This TCR beta chain was profiled in a study of Graves' ophthalmopathy and Graves' hyperthyroidism. Study-level results: Sensitivity reached approximately 85% and specificity 75% to 82% for a 13-signature model separating ophthalmopathy from stable hyperthyroidism.

This clonotype was seen ten or more times. Its antigen is still unknown. Hyperthyroidism qualified as stable when ophthalmopathy did not develop within 18 months of follow-up. The sequenced template was RNA, covering the TCR beta CDR3 region. The first round was an RT-PCR with HTBI primers, and the second round was a multiplex PCR. TCRdb re-called the multiplex PCR reads with MiXCR, one entry per CDR3 protein. The table lists over 500,000 distinct CDR3 sequences, 22% of them singletons. The TCR originated in a woman younger than 35 with stable Graves' hyperthyroidism. Some clones in this sample may be carry-over from other donors' samples. The specimen sequenced was peripheral blood.

The CDR3 DNA is TGTGCCAGCAGTGAGAGGGAGGATCAGCCCCAGCATTTT. This codes for CASSEREDQPQHF. The V gene is TRBV6-1, the J gene TRBJ1-5; D gene unclear. V lost 3 bases to trimming and J lost 5 bases, with 8 bases between them. This CDR3 has 13 residues. CDR1 is MNHNS and CDR2 is SASEGT in the germline V gene.